These T cell receptor beta chains were read from a single sample in a study of shared clonotypes between healthy human individuals. This table comes from immunoSEQ multiplex PCR, and its TCRdb copy is limited to in-frame clones, with some not included. The sample shows approximately 1,500,000 clones, roughly 95% of them seen only once. The sample consisted of naive CD4+ T cells sorted from blood. The receptors derive from a young man in good health. CDR3s include the opening cysteine and the closing phenylalanine or tryptophan. Fields, in order: clone size, J gene, V gene, D gene, CDR3 protein, CDR3 DNA. A D gene is named only where the DNA matches it firmly. Part of the rows lack a size; the others show once, few, many or a class for expanded clones.

>once|TRBJ2-1|TRBV2|TRBD2
CASTIRTSGLSEQFF
TGTGCCAGCACTATAAGGACTAGCGGGCTTAGTGAGCAGTTCTTC
>NA|TRBJ2-1|TRBV10-3|NA
CAIRDSNRSREQFF
TGTGCCATCAGGGACTCCAACCGCTCTCGGGAGCAGTTCTTC
>NA|TRBJ2-3|TRBV29-1|NA
CSARYTDTQYF
TGCAGCGCTCGTTACACAGATACGCAGTATTTT
>NA|TRBJ2-3|TRBV28|TRBD1
CASKRLQQGAILTDTQYF
TGTGCCAGCAAGAGACTACAACAGGGGGCTATCCTCACAGATACGCAGTATTTT
>NA|TRBJ1-5|TRBV30|NA
CAWSPAKNQPQHF
TGTGCCTGGAGTCCAGCAAAAAATCAGCCCCAGCATTTT
>once|TRBJ2-2|TRBV2|NA
CASSEAGVRMGGELFF
TGTGCCAGCAGTGAAGCCGGAGTCAGAATGGGCGGGGAGCTGTTTTTT
>NA|TRBJ2-2|TRBV7-8|NA
CASSFRGAAGELFF
TGTGCCAGCAGCTTTCGAGGGGCGGCCGGGGAGCTGTTTTTT
>NA|TRBJ2-7|TRBV28|NA
CASTKGIYEQYF
TGTGCCAGCACCAAGGGGATCTACGAGCAGTACTTC
>NA|TRBJ1-5|TRBV30|NA
CAWTRKLNSNQPQHF
TGTGCCTGGACCCGGAAACTAAATAGCAATCAGCCCCAGCATTTT
>once|TRBJ1-2|TRBV2|TRBD1
CASRGQGIWGYTF
TGTGCCAGCAGGGGACAGGGTATATGGGGCTACACCTTC
>NA|TRBJ2-7|TRBV6-6|NA
CASSYSLLPGYEQYF
TGTGCCAGCAGTTACTCGTTACTTCCCGGTTACGAGCAGTACTTC
>NA|TRBJ2-7|TRBV10-3|NA
CAISERGGGHEQYF
TGTGCCATCAGTGAAAGGGGAGGGGGTCATGAGCAGTACTTC
>NA|TRBJ1-3|TRBV19|TRBD1
CATGQGLSGNTIYF
TGTGCCACCGGACAGGGGCTCTCTGGAAACACCATATATTTT
>NA|TRBJ1-2|TRBV6-1|NA
CASSALGPYGYTF
TGTGCCAGCAGTGCATTGGGACCCTATGGCTACACCTTC
>NA|TRBJ2-7|TRBV25-1|TRBD1
CASSNWDRGLGEQYF
TGTGCCAGCAGTAACTGGGACAGGGGATTGGGAGAGCAGTACTTC
>NA|TRBJ2-2|TRBV11-2|TRBD2
CASSRGVAGEIGELFF
TGTGCCAGCAGCCGGGGGGTGGCGGGAGAGATCGGGGAGCTGTTTTTT
>NA|TRBJ2-6|TRBV14|TRBD2
CASSHGLAGANVLTF
TGTGCCAGCAGCCACGGACTAGCTGGGGCCAACGTCCTGACTTTC
>NA|TRBJ1-5|TRBV19|NA
CASTYGKEQPQHF
TGTGCCAGTACCTATGGGAAGGAACAGCCCCAGCATTTT
>NA|TRBJ2-2|TRBV28|NA
CASSFGDTGELFF
TGTGCCAGCAGTTTCGGGGACACCGGGGAGCTGTTTTTT
>NA|TRBJ2-1|TRBV10-2|NA
CASSVGVSYNEQFF
TGCGCCAGCAGTGTCGGCGTCTCCTACAATGAGCAGTTCTTC
>NA|TRBJ2-5|TRBV5-4|TRBD1
CASRMTGGKETQYF
TGTGCCAGCAGAATGACAGGGGGAAAAGAGACCCAGTACTTC
>NA|TRBJ2-7|TRBV28|TRBD2
CASSLPVAGYAQYF
TGTGCCAGCAGTTTACCTGTAGCGGGGTACGCGCAGTACTTC
>NA|TRBJ2-2|TRBV27|NA
CASRPITIRGGELFF
TGTGCCAGCAGACCGATTACCATCCGTGGCGGGGAGCTGTTTTTT
>NA|TRBJ2-3|TRBV2|TRBD2
CASSYGTRGTDTQYF
TGTGCCAGCAGTTACGGGACTAGGGGCACAGATACGCAGTATTTT
>NA|TRBJ1-1|TRBV7-4|TRBD1
CASSVGQGNTEAFF
TGTGCCAGCAGTGTGGGACAGGGGAACACTGAAGCTTTCTTT
>NA|TRBJ1-2|TRBV6-5|NA
CASHPQRSLPVAYTF
TGTGCCAGCCACCCCCAGAGGTCCCTTCCAGTAGCCTACACCTTC
>NA|TRBJ1-2|TRBV5-4|TRBD1
CASSREDRVTGYTF
TGTGCCAGCAGCCGAGAGGACAGGGTGACTGGCTACACCTTC
>NA|TRBJ2-2|TRBV19|TRBD1
CASKSTGGTGELFF
TGTGCCAGTAAATCGACAGGGGGAACCGGGGAGCTGTTTTTT
>NA|TRBJ2-1|TRBV27|TRBD2
CASSTGLAGTYNEQFF
TGTGCCAGCAGTACAGGACTAGCGGGTACCTACAATGAGCAGTTCTTC
>NA|TRBJ2-1|TRBV5-4|TRBD2
CASSLGTSGRAHNEQFF
TGTGCCAGCAGCCTCGGGACTAGCGGGAGGGCCCACAATGAGCAGTTCTTC
>NA|TRBJ2-7|TRBV7-2|TRBD1
CASRKYQGAGYEQYF
TGTGCCAGCCGCAAATACCAGGGGGCTGGCTACGAGCAGTACTTC
>NA|TRBJ2-7|TRBV5-4|NA
CASSFPRGTLPEISYEQYF
TGTGCCAGCAGCTTTCCACGGGGGACGTTACCCGAGATTTCCTACGAGCAGTACTTC
>NA|TRBJ2-7|TRBV2|TRBD2
CASKRESYEQYF
TGTGCCAGCAAGCGGGAGTCCTACGAGCAGTACTTC
>NA|TRBJ2-1|TRBV30|TRBD2
CAWGLAGEYEQFF
TGTGCCTGGGGACTAGCGGGAGAGTATGAGCAGTTCTTC
>NA|TRBJ2-3|TRBV7-9|TRBD2
CASSFTGGDTQYF
TGTGCCAGCAGCTTTACGGGAGGCGATACGCAGTATTTT
>NA|TRBJ2-1|TRBV25-1|NA
CASSPYLQARDNEQFF
TGTGCCAGCAGTCCCTACCTCCAGGCTAGGGACAATGAGCAGTTCTTC
>NA|TRBJ2-7|TRBV5-1|NA
CASSIAQGIYEQYF
TGCGCCAGTTCGATCGCGCAGGGTATCTACGAGCAGTACTTC
>NA|TRBJ2-7|TRBV15|NA
CATRLRPGYEQYF
TGTGCCACCAGGCTCCGCCCGGGCTACGAGCAGTACTTC
>NA|TRBJ1-5|TRBV11-2|TRBD1
CASSSTGATSNQPQHF
TGTGCCAGCAGCTCCACAGGGGCTACTAGCAATCAGCCCCAGCATTTT
>NA|TRBJ2-1|TRBV7-7|TRBD2
CASSPNWAGAGNEQFF
TGTGCCAGCAGCCCCAACTGGGCGGGAGCGGGCAATGAGCAGTTCTTC
>NA|TRBJ2-1|TRBV9|NA
CASSADQPPYNEQFF
TGTGCCAGCAGCGCCGATCAGCCCCCCTACAATGAGCAGTTCTTC
>NA|TRBJ2-3|TRBV7-8|NA
CASSSAGGSDTQYF
TGTGCCAGCAGCTCCGCCGGAGGGTCCGATACGCAGTATTTT
>few|TRBJ1-2|TRBV19|TRBD1
CASSILYRGHYGYTF
TGTGCCAGTAGTATACTCTACAGGGGGCACTATGGCTACACCTTC
>NA|TRBJ2-7|TRBV11-2|NA
CASSLARGWYNDYEQYF
TGTGCCAGCAGCTTAGCTCGGGGGTGGTACAATGACTACGAGCAGTACTTC
>NA|TRBJ2-4|TRBV5-1|NA
CASSERQGTKNIQYF
TGCGCCAGCAGCGAGCGTCAGGGAACCAAAAACATTCAGTACTTC
>NA|TRBJ2-7|TRBV7-6|TRBD1
CASSLARTGFYEQYF
TGTGCCAGCAGCTTAGCGCGGACAGGGTTCTACGAGCAGTACTTC